This record concerns one T cell receptor beta chain sequence. What it binds is not known. The data stem from a study of OX40 agonist ivuxolimab in advanced cancers. Study background: Ivuxolimab, an agonistic anti-OX40 (CD134) antibody, was given to patients. Patients in the trial were receiving intravenous ivuxolimab every 2 weeks, at doses of 0.01 to 10 mg/kg. Allowance was made for prior anti-PD-1, anti-PD-L1 or anti-CTLA-4 therapy, and roughly 40% had some. Study-wide points: At 0.1 to 3.0 mg/kg and by week 6, clonal expansion occurred in CD4+ and CD8+ blood T cells.

Libraries were prepared by immunoSEQ multiplex PCR; TCRdb keeps only in-frame clonotypes and omits some of them. Of roughly 68,000 clones listed, approximately 83% are singletons. This CDR3 is 12 amino acids long. Per the germline V gene, CDR1 is SQVTM and CDR2 is ANQGSEA. The V gene lost 7 bases and the J gene lost 10 bases, with 16 bases spanning the gap. The origin of this receptor is an adult with an advanced solid tumor such as melanoma, head and neck, liver or kidney cancer. The specimen comprised CD4+ or CD8+ T cells sorted from blood, sampled in a trial of the OX40 agonist ivuxolimab. The gene calls are TRBV29-1 and TRBJ1-4; no clear D. This chain's CDR3 is CSGKNTLGKLFF. The CDR3 bases are TGCAGCGGGAAGAACACCTTGGGAAAACTGTTTTTT. Drawing the rest from reference TRBV29-1 and TRBJ1-4, the complete variable domain is SAVISQKPSRDICQRGTSLTIQCQVDSQVTMMFWYRQQPGQSLTLIATANQGSEATYESGFVIDKFPISRPNLTFSTLTVSNMSPEDSSIYLCSGKNTLGKLFFGSGTQLSVL.